This T cell receptor (beta chain) was obtained from a study of blood T cell repertoires in COVID-19. Study summary: Some COVID-19 samples were acute and others convalescent; all came from the United States, Italy and Spain. Nucleic acid was either cDNA or gDNA, and it came from T cells, B-cell-depleted T cells, or PBMCs.

The CDR3 is 14 residues long. CDR1 and CDR2 from the germline V gene are LGHDT and YNNKEL (reference sequence). J gave up 4 bases and V 5 bases, and 7 bases lay outside the gene matches. Allocation to cohorts depended on clinical history reported by the participants. The authors' processing: The authors estimated nucleated cell counts from reference gene primer amplification. TCRdb's table, derived via immunoSEQ multiplex PCR, lists solely in-frame clones and lacks some. V and J calls and clone size are as listed in that table; D and trimming were resolved from the DNA. The sample has around 330,000 clones, roughly 89% seen once.

The chain has TRBV3-1 (or the pseudogene TRBV3-2) and TRBJ1-2; TRBD1 agrees at 7 bases. Sequencing was performed on PBMCs or T cells enriched from blood (not recorded which). The clonotype was recovered from a man aged 55 to 70 who had recovered from COVID-19. The CDR3 nucleotides are TGTGCCAGCAGCTCGGGACGGGACAGCTATGGCTACACCTTC. Translation gives CASSSGRDSYGYTF.